Listed below are T cell receptor beta chains from one sample, sequenced in a study of PD-L1 blockade in urothelial cancer. The assay was immunoSEQ multiplex PCR, and TCRdb's table has in-frame clones only and misses some. The data contain tens of thousands of clones, under 90% of them seen just once; the ten biggest clones take up around 18%. The starting material was PBMCs, obtained around atezolizumab (anti-PD-L1) treatment. All receptors come from a man between 60 and 70 years old with urothelial cancer. Each CDR3 is given with its conserved first and last residue. The D gene is left open where the match is weak. Where a row states a size, it is once, few, many or the class of an expanded clone; other rows omit it.

d_call,v_call,clone_size,j_call,cdr3_nt,cdr3_aa
TRBD2,TRBV9,NA,TRBJ2-1,TGTGCCAGCAGCTTAGAGGGAGGGGACAATGAGCAGTTCTTC,CASSLEGGDNEQFF
TRBD2,TRBV7-6,NA,TRBJ2-7,TGTGCCAGCAGCTTAAGCGCTAGCGGGGTCTACGAGCAGTACTTC,CASSLSASGVYEQYF
NA,TRBV5-1,NA,TRBJ2-3,TGCGCCAGCAGAGTCCTAGCAGATACGCAGTATTTT,CASRVLADTQYF
NA,TRBV7-2,NA,TRBJ1-6,TGTGCCGGCAGTAGCTCCTATAATTCACCCCTCCACTTT,CAGSSSYNSPLHF
NA,TRBV6-1,NA,TRBJ2-6,TGTGCCAGCAGTGATTTTCAGGGCGGGGCCAACGTCCTGACTTTC,CASSDFQGGANVLTF
TRBD2,TRBV7-3,NA,TRBJ2-5,TGTGCCAGCAGCTTAAACGCAGCGGGAGTGGCGGAGATTGAGACCCAGTACTTC,CASSLNAAGVAEIETQYF
NA,TRBV5-1,NA,TRBJ1-1,TGCGCCAGCAGCTTAAAGGGGTATCCTGAAGCTTTCTTT,CASSLKGYPEAFF
NA,TRBV7-8,few,TRBJ2-7,TGTGCCAGCAGCTACGGTGGAGACTACGAGCAGTACTTC,CASSYGGDYEQYF
NA,TRBV30,NA,TRBJ1-5,TGTGCCTGGACTCTACAGGAGAATCAGCCCCAGCATTTT,CAWTLQENQPQHF
NA,TRBV27,NA,TRBJ1-1,TGTGCCAGCAGATTAACGGGAGTGAACACTGAAGCTTTCTTT,CASRLTGVNTEAFF
TRBD2,TRBV5-1,NA,TRBJ2-5,TGCGCCAGCAGCGTATCTAGCGGGGGGAGACAAGAGACCCAGTACTTC,CASSVSSGGRQETQYF
NA,TRBV2,NA,TRBJ2-2,TGTGCCAGCATGGCCTGGACCGGGGAGCTGTTTTTT,CASMAWTGELFF